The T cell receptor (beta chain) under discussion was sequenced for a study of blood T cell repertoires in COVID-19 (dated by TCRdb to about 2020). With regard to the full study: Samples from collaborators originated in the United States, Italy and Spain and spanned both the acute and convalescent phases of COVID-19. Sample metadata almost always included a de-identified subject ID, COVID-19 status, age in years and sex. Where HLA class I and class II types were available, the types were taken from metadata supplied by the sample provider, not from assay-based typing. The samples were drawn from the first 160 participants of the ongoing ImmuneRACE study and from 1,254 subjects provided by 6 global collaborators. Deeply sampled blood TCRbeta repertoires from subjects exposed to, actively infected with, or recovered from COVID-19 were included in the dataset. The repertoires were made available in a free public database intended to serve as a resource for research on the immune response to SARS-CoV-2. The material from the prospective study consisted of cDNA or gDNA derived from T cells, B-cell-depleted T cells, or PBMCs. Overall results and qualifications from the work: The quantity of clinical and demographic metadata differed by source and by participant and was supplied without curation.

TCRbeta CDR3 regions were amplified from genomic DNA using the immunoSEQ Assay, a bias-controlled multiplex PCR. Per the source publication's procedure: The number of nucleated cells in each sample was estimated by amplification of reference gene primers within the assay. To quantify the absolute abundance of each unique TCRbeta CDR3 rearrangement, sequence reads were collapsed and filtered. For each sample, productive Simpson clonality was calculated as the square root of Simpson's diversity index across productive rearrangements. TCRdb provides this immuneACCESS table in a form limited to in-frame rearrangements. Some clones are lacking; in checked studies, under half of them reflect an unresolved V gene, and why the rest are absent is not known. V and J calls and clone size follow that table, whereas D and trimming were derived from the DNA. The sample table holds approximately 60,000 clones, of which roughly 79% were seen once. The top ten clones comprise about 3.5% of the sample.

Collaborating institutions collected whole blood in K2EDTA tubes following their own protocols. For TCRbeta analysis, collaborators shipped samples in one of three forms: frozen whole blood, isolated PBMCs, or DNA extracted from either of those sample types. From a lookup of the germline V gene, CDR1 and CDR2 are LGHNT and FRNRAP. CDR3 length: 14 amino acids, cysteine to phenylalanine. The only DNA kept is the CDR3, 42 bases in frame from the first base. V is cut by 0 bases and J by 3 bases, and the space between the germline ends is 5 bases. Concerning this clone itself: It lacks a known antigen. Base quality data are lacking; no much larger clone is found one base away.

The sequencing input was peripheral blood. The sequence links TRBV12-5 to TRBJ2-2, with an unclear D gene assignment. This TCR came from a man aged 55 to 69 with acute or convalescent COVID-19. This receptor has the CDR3 CASGLVHDTGELFF. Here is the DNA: TGTGCTAGTGGTTTGGTACACGACACCGGGGAGCTGTTTTTT.